This TCR beta chain derives from a study of CD8 T cells in ankylosing spondylitis. The CDR3 runs 15 residues. J gave up 4 bases and V 6 bases, and 8 bases lay outside the gene matches. Germline-derived CDR1 and CDR2 are MNHEY and SMNVEV (reference sequence). Note on this clonotype: Antigen: not known.

Whole-study results and caveats: Ankylosing spondylitis blood appeared to be characterized by a TCR beta motif of several highly homologous variants.

Via MiXCR, TCRdb re-called the 5' RACE reads, giving one row per CDR3 protein. The repertoire holds fewer than 400,000 distinct CDR3 sequences, with less than 10% as singletons. The specimen sequenced was blood, either unsorted or a sorted T cell fraction (not recorded which). The receptor comes from a male donor with ankylosing spondylitis. The chain has TRBV27 and TRBJ2-1, with 8 bases identical to TRBD2. The CDR3 DNA follows: TGTGCCAGCAGCCCCCCACTAGCGGCTTACAATGAGCAGTTCTTC. Protein sequence: CASSPPLAAYNEQFF.